Below, 20 T cell receptor beta chains from the same sample are listed, as sequenced in a study of shared clonotypes between healthy human individuals. Clones were sequenced by immunoSEQ multiplex PCR, and TCRdb holds only the in-frame ones, with some missing. The profile covers 2.5 million or so clones, with around 94% appearing a single time and over 0.12% taken by the ten largest. The sequencing sample was made of naive CD4+ T cells sorted from blood. Subset here: CD45RA+ positively selected. These receptors all come from a man aged 18 to 29 in good health.

The chain joins TRBV28 to TRBJ1-5; D perhaps matches TRBD1 (5 bases). Germline V lookup: CDR1 MDHEN, CDR2 SYDVKM. CDR3 length: 14 residues. The ends were cut back, 4 bases at V and 9 bases at J, with 16 bases in the middle. The CDR3 DNA reads TGTGCCAGCAGTTCGGACACCGCAGGTCGGCCCCAGCATTTT. Its translation: CASSSDTAGRPQHF.

V is TRBV5-6 and J is TRBJ2-3, with D tentatively TRBD1 (5 bases). Germline CDR1 and CDR2: SGHDT and YYEEEE. The CDR3 totals 17 residues. V lost 0 bases, J lost 2 bases, and 16 bases lay in between. The CDR3 DNA is TGTGCCAGCAGCTTGGAATGGACAAAGGTCCCCACAGATACGCAGTATTTT. Protein product: CASSLEWTKVPTDTQYF.

The CDR3 spells CASSLPRPGRTSYEQYF. The CDR3 DNA reads TGTGCCAGCAGCTTACCTCGTCCGGGCAGGACCTCCTACGAGCAGTACTTC. The rearrangement joins TRBV7-8 to TRBJ2-7; D not resolved. The CDR3 loop spans 17 amino acids. Germline assignment: CDR1 SGHVS and CDR2 FQNEAQ. The V end was cut by 2 bases, the J end by 0 bases, with 17 bases between.

This chain links TRBV11-3 with TRBJ2-2, with 9 bases lining up with TRBD1. The CDR3 loop spans 18 amino acids. V lost 6 bases to trimming and J lost 7 bases; unmatched junction nucleotides: 18. Looked up from germline, CDR1 is SGHNT and CDR2 is YENEEA. The CDR3 DNA is TGTGCCAGCAGTCGAAACGCGCCGGTACAGGGGGCTAGCGGGGAGCTGTTTTTT. It translates to CASSRNAPVQGASGELFF.

The chain recombines TRBV27 with TRBJ1-5; 9 bases line up with TRBD1. Germline values: CDR1 MNHEY, CDR2 SMNVEV (reference sequence). The CDR3 sequence is 15 residues long. Losses at the gene ends were 3 bases for V and 7 bases for J; bases not matched to a gene: 7. The CDR3 coding sequence is TGTGCCAGCAGTTTCGGACAGGGGACTGGGCAGCCCCAGCATTTT. Amino acid sequence: CASSFGQGTGQPQHF.

V usage is TRBV11-2 and J usage is TRBJ2-7; 11 positions agree with TRBD1. The CDR3 sequence is 17 residues long. CDR1 is SGHAT, CDR2 FQNNGV, per germline. V trimming: 4 bases; J trimming: 3 bases; junction bases outside the gene matches: 11. CDR3: CASSYYSRTGGVYEQYF. DNA for the CDR3: TGTGCCAGCAGCTACTATTCCAGGACAGGGGGCGTCTACGAGCAGTACTTC.

The rearrangement joins TRBV5-1 to TRBJ2-3; 10 bases fit TRBD2. There are 15 residues in the CDR3. Germline values: CDR1 SGHRS, CDR2 YFSETQ. The J segment lost 2 bases and the V segment lost 5 bases, leaving 5 bases of the junction unmatched. CDR3 region: CASRQLAGITDTQYF. The CDR3 DNA sequence: TGCGCCAGCAGGCAACTAGCGGGGATCACAGATACGCAGTATTTT.

This rearrangement joins TRBV2 to TRBJ2-5; 7 positions agree with TRBD2. V dropped 6 bases and J dropped 4; count of bases not matched to a gene: 8. This CDR3 is 14 amino acids long. Looked up from germline, CDR1 is SNHLY and CDR2 is FYNNEI. CDR3 nucleotide sequence: TGTGCCAGCAGCCCTTTTGGGGGGGGAGAGACCCAGTACTTC. It translates to CASSPFGGGETQYF.

The gene calls are TRBV7-8 and TRBJ2-1; tentative D call: TRBD2 (5 bases). V dropped 3 bases and J dropped 0 bases, with 9 bases sitting between them. Germline assignment: CDR1 SGHVS and CDR2 FQNEAQ. This CDR3 contains 15 residues. The CDR3 DNA reads as TGTGCCAGCAGCTTGCTGGGGAGCTCCTACAATGAGCAGTTCTTC. This encodes CASSLLGSSYNEQFF.

The chain combines TRBV5-1 with TRBJ2-7; D might be TRBD1 (5 bases). V was shortened by 1 base and J by 2 bases, with 10 bases between the two germline ends. This CDR3 spans 14 amino acids. The V gene's germline CDR1 is SGHRS and CDR2 YFSETQ. The CDR3 DNA reads as TGCGCCAGCAGCTTGCGCAGGGATCCCTACGAGCAGTACTTC. Amino acids: CASSLRRDPYEQYF.

The chain couples TRBV19 to TRBJ1-2; D perhaps matches TRBD1 (5 bases). V was trimmed by 7 bases and J by 4 bases, leaving 19 bases between them. The CDR3 spans 15 residues. The germline V gene has CDR1 LNHDA and CDR2 SQIVND (reference sequence). This CDR3 reads CASTMGTGTGYGYTF. CDR3 in DNA: TGTGCCAGTACTATGGGGACGGGGACCGGCTATGGCTACACCTTC.

The J gene is TRBJ2-7, the V gene TRBV15, with a weak D call TRBD2 (5 bases). The V and J ends lost 1 base and 4 bases respectively, with 11 bases between them. The CDR3 has 14 amino acids. Germline V gives CDR1 LNHNV, CDR2 YYDKDF (reference sequence). The CDR3 reads CATSRAGMVYEQYF. The CDR3 coding sequence is TGTGCCACCAGCAGAGCGGGAATGGTTTACGAGCAGTACTTC.

The chain is built from TRBV9 and TRBJ1-2; 7 bases agree with TRBD1. With V trimmed by 2 bases and J by 4 bases, 5 bases remained unmatched. CDR1 and CDR2 (germline): SGDLS, YYNGEE. The CDR3 length is 14 residues. The CDR3 DNA follows: TGTGCCAGCAGCGTGACAGGGACCTCCTATGGCTACACCTTC. It codes for CASSVTGTSYGYTF.

The V call is TRBV11-2, the J call TRBJ2-5; 8 nucleotides agree with TRBD1. V was pared by 5 bases and J by 4 bases, with 9 bases of the junction left unmatched. The CDR3 runs to 15 residues. Germline V gene data show CDR1 as SGHAT and CDR2 as FQNNGV. The chain's CDR3 is CASSPLTRGPETQYF. CDR3 nucleotide sequence: TGTGCCAGCAGCCCACTAACCAGGGGGCCAGAGACCCAGTACTTC.

The chain employs TRBV5-1 and TRBJ2-5; maybe TRBD2 (5 bases). CDR3 length: 16 amino acids. Germline V CDR1 and CDR2: SGHRS, YFSETQ. V was trimmed by 0 bases and J by 3 bases, leaving 15 bases between them. CDR3 amino acids: CASSLDGTTSKETQYF. CDR3 coding DNA: TGCGCCAGCAGCTTGGACGGAACTACTAGTAAAGAGACCCAGTACTTC.

V and J are TRBV7-2 and TRBJ1-1; D might be TRBD1 (6 bases). This CDR3 comprises 16 residues. Germline V lookup: CDR1 SGHTA, CDR2 FQGNSA. Trimming pared 5 bases from V and 0 bases from J, leaving 16 bases between. CDR3 sequence reads: CASSLDRDLMNTEAFF. The CDR3 DNA follows: TGTGCCAGCAGCCTGGACAGAGACCTCATGAACACTGAAGCTTTCTTT.

This clone was seen just once. The same CDR3 can be traced to other DNA sequences in this sample. The J gene is TRBJ1-2, the V gene TRBV18; the match to TRBD1 covers 9 bases. Germline CDR1 reads KGHSH; CDR2 reads LQKENI. V shed 3 bases and J 8 bases; nucleotides not matched to a gene: 4. The CDR3 is made up of 13 amino acids. This CDR3 is CASSPGTGRGYTF. CDR3 coding DNA: TGTGCCAGCTCACCGGGGACAGGGAGAGGCTACACCTTC.

The J gene is TRBJ2-3, the V gene TRBV15; 7 positions agree with TRBD2. The CDR3 length is 16 residues. J was trimmed by 0 bases and V by 1 base; bases with no gene match: 4. Looked up from germline, CDR1 is LNHNV and CDR2 is YYDKDF (reference sequence). The CDR3 loop is CATSRGNSGSTDTQYF. The DNA for the CDR3 is TGTGCCACCAGCAGAGGTAATAGCGGGAGCACAGATACGCAGTATTTT.

The genes are TRBV6-5 and TRBJ2-5, with TRBD2 as a possible D gene (5 bases). The CDR3 extends over 12 amino acids. Germline V gives CDR1 MNHEY, CDR2 SVGAGI. V was shortened by 6 bases and J by 4 bases, with 9 bases between the two germline ends. The CDR3 DNA reads TGTGCCAGCAGGTCGGCGGGAGAGACCCAGTACTTC. Translated: CASRSAGETQYF.

V gene TRBV18 combines with J gene TRBJ1-2; a possible D gene is TRBD1 (5 bases). Germline CDR1 is KGHSH and CDR2 is LQKENI. The CDR3 has 18 amino acids. Trimming shortened V by 2 bases and J by 4 bases, and 23 bases separated the two germline ends. The CDR3 protein is CASSPSAGIIGPSYGYTF. The CDR3 DNA follows: TGTGCCAGCTCACCATCGGCAGGGATCATCGGTCCCAGCTATGGCTACACCTTC. The full variable domain, with the rest looked up from reference TRBV18 and TRBJ1-2, is NAGVMQNPRHLVRRRGQEARLRCSPMKGHSHVYWYRQLPEEGLKFMVYLQKENIIDESGMPKERFSAEFPKEGPSILRIQQVVRGDSAAYFCASSPSAGIIGPSYGYTFGSGTRLTVV.